Listed below are T cell receptor beta chains from one sample, sequenced in a study of T-cell memory formation after mild COVID-19. In TCRdb, the 5' RACE reads were re-called with MiXCR into one record per CDR3 protein. The sample lists about 470,000 distinct CDR3 sequences, 18% occurring once. Sequenced sample: PBMCs or a T cell subset sorted from them (not recorded which). Receptors originate from an adult woman who had mild COVID-19 (a few samples of this study predate the infection). Cell type and time point are not known. Each CDR3 is given with its conserved first and last residue.

j_gene | v_gene | CDR3aa
TRBJ2-5 | TRBV29-1 | CSVPRGMKETQYF
TRBJ2-1 | TRBV18 | CASSLSSNSLNEQFF
TRBJ2-3 | TRBV5-1 | CASSHRAGYTDTQYF
TRBJ2-3 | TRBV11-1 | CASSSPGLGQGYF
TRBJ2-7 | TRBV12-3/TRBV12-4 | CASSLGAPGLVSYEQYF
TRBJ1-2 | TRBV2 | CASSEGSRQGSF
TRBJ2-7 | TRBV27 | CASRPTGGRNEQYF
TRBJ1-2 | TRBV7-2 | CASSRDRGHGYTF
TRBJ2-1 | TRBV25-1 | CASSPPHGRAWNEQFF
TRBJ2-3 | TRBV6-6 | CASSYGVSSRSLDTQYF
TRBJ2-5 | TRBV9 | CASSPFGGAETQYF
TRBJ2-2 | TRBV12-3/TRBV12-4 | CASSTGTGELFF
TRBJ2-5 | TRBV6-5 | CASSYTVGRWAEETQYF
TRBJ2-3 | TRBV5-8 | CAISLDRSTDTQYF
TRBJ2-3 | TRBV6-6 | CASSGAPSVAGVSTDTQYF
TRBJ2-5 | TRBV7-9 | CASRETDRGKTQYF
TRBJ1-4 | TRBV5-1 | CASSLVGDEKLFF
TRBJ2-3 | TRBV4-2 | CASSQDQTSGGTDTQYF
TRBJ2-1 | TRBV11-2 | CASSLDLLAGGLYNEQFF
TRBJ1-1 | TRBV7-9 | CASSFGEAFF
TRBJ2-3 | TRBV20-1 | CSARKGKRDTQYF
TRBJ2-6 | TRBV5-6 | CASPGGLGANVLTF
TRBJ2-2 | TRBV24-1 | CATSDPGQNTGELFF
TRBJ1-2 | TRBV6-6 | CATFRGSYGYTF
TRBJ2-2 | TRBV12-3/TRBV12-4 | CASSPQAGGEPGELFF
TRBJ1-6 | TRBV10-3 | CAISETGSYNSPLHF
TRBJ1-2 | TRBV3-1 | CASSHNSPAHYGYTF
TRBJ2-7 | TRBV7-2 | CASSVKGAYEQYF
TRBJ1-1 | TRBV25-1 | CASSEWGNQNTEAFF
TRBJ2-2 | TRBV18 | CASSPPSGGNTGELFF
TRBJ2-2 | TRBV7-3 | CASSLIAGLAVGGELFF
TRBJ1-1 | TRBV5-1 | CASSLGQGEITEAFF
TRBJ1-1 | TRBV6-1 | CASSDWGWNTEAFF
TRBJ2-1 | TRBV2 | CASTRLAGRYNEQFF
TRBJ2-1 | TRBV3-1 | CASSQALALGNEQFF
TRBJ2-7 | TRBV2 | CASSEGRHAYEQYF
TRBJ1-2 | TRBV5-1 | CASSLRQVPDGYTF
TRBJ1-2 | TRBV6-1 | CASSHRQVEGYTF
TRBJ1-2 | TRBV5-5 | CASSFQHGTGYTF
TRBJ1-4 | TRBV4-1 | CASSPVGATNEKLFF
TRBJ2-3 | TRBV20-1 | CSARDPKAGVADTQYF
TRBJ1-3 | TRBV29-1 | CSVEKDRGTGNTIYF
TRBJ2-5 | TRBV7-9 | CASSFRDARETQYF
TRBJ2-2 | TRBV27 | CASSLHGTNTGELFF
TRBJ2-1 | TRBV30 | CAWNQPWTGDNEQFF
TRBJ2-1 | TRBV7-9 | CASSLGEVLAGGVEQFF
TRBJ1-2 | TRBV5-1 | CASSFSGGDGYTF
TRBJ2-7 | TRBV5-5 | CASSSDPHGSYEQYF
TRBJ2-1 | TRBV4-2 | CASSQGSGGSLYNEQFF
TRBJ2-1 | TRBV4-2 | CASSQDRGDEQFF
TRBJ1-1 | TRBV7-9 | CASSLIGANTEAFF
TRBJ2-7 | TRBV4-1 | CASSQFRNYEQYF
TRBJ1-1 | TRBV12-3/TRBV12-4 | CASSFLSLEAFF
TRBJ2-5 | TRBV27 | CASSKNGQPETQYF
TRBJ1-1 | TRBV7-9 | CASSLMNTEAFF
TRBJ2-1 | TRBV24-1 | CATSEELAGVPEQFF
TRBJ2-1 | TRBV12-3/TRBV12-4 | CASIQDPGQGPDEQFF
TRBJ2-3 | TRBV4-1 | CASSQDPWTGGSTDTQYF
TRBJ1-1 | TRBV7-6 | CASSLGQNAEAFF